What follows are 13 T cell receptor beta chains derived from one specimen sequenced in a study of T-cell memory formation after mild COVID-19. Each CDR3 protein is one row after TCRdb ran MiXCR on the 5' RACE reads. The sample lists some 330,000 distinct CDR3 sequences, approximately 21% seen once, with under 15% in the top ten. Sample: PBMCs or a T cell subset sorted from them (not recorded which). These receptor sequences come from an adult woman who had mild COVID-19 (a few samples of this study predate the infection). Cell type and time point are not known.

This clonotype was seen only a few times. The chain employs TRBV5-1 and TRBJ1-4, with 9 positions matching TRBD1. Germline V gives CDR1 SGHRS, CDR2 YFSETQ. With 4 bases clipped from V and 8 bases from J, the junction kept 12 bases outside the gene matches. CDR3 length: 16 residues. CDR3 region: CASSKRPGQGGEKLFF. CDR3 sequence (DNA): TGCGCCAGCAGCAAGCGTCCGGGACAGGGTGGAGAAAAACTGTTTTTT. Supplemented by reference TRBV5-1 and TRBJ1-4, the full variable domain reads KAGVTQTPRYLIKTRGQQVTLSCSPISGHRSVSWYQQTPGQGLQFLFEYFSETQRNKGNFPGRFSGRQFSNSRSEMNVSTLELGDSALYLCASSKRPGQGGEKLFFGSGTQLSVL.

The sample holds one count of this clonotype. The rearrangement uses TRBV19 and TRBJ2-3; D uncertain. The V end was cut by 4 bases, the J end by 4 bases, with 9 bases between. Germline V gives CDR1 LNHDA, CDR2 SQIVND (reference sequence). The CDR3 length is 13 residues. CDR3 residues: CASSRSSSDTQYF. The CDR3 DNA reads as TGTGCCAGTAGTAGGTCATCTTCAGATACGCAGTATTTT.

This clonotype came up once. The genes are TRBV5-1 and TRBJ1-3, with D possibly being TRBD1 (5 bases). Trimming stripped 0 bases from V and 4 bases from J, with 11 bases between. Germline loops: CDR1 SGHRS, CDR2 YFSETQ. CDR3 length equals 15 residues. Here the CDR3 DNA reads TGCGCCAGCAGCTTGGACGGGGGAGGCGGAAACACCATATATTTT. It yields the protein CASSLDGGGGNTIYF.

V is TRBV4-3 and J is TRBJ2-3, with D possibly matching TRBD2 (7 bases). In germline, CDR1 is LGHNA, CDR2 YSLEER. With 6 bases removed from V and 0 bases from J, the gap between germline ends came to 16 bases. This CDR3 has 16 residues. This chain's CDR3 is CASSQRKGGSTDTQYF. In DNA form, the CDR3 reads TGCGCCAGCAGTCAGAGGAAGGGGGGGAGCACAGATACGCAGTATTTT.

In its sample, this clonotype was seen many times. The junction does not match germline at one end; this may be a read error. The chain combines TRBV5-1 with TRBJ2-3; 10 nucleotides match TRBD2. Germline assignment: CDR1 SGHRS and CDR2 YFSETQ. This CDR3 contains 15 residues. The CDR3 region is CASSLSGGSTDTQYF. CDR3 DNA: TGTGCCAGCAGTCTTAGCGGGGGGAGCACAGATACGCAGTATTTT.

This clonotype was detected a few times. The chain joins TRBV7-3 to TRBJ2-1; D gene ambiguous. The CDR3 is 13 residues long. Trimming took off 6 bases at V and 7 bases at J, with 13 bases between the two ends. Germline assignment: CDR1 SGHTA and CDR2 FQGTGA. The CDR3 bases are TGTGCCAGCAGTTCAGGCCCTCGGAATGAGCAGTTCTTC. Amino acids: CASSSGPRNEQFF.

This clonotype was seen a handful of times. The chain couples TRBV6-1 to TRBJ1-2; D gene unclear. V was clipped by 7 bases and J by 4 bases, with 22 bases between them. Germline V gene sequence: CDR1 MNHNS, CDR2 SASEGT. This CDR3 region has 16 residues. DNA for the CDR3: TGTGCCAGCACCAGGACGGCGACTCTACCCGTCTATGGCTACACCTTC. It encodes CASTRTATLPVYGYTF.

This clonotype was seen more than once but under ten times. V is TRBV29-1 and J is TRBJ2-3; 7 nucleotides align to TRBD2. With 4 bases clipped from V and 0 bases from J, the junction kept 4 bases outside the gene matches. CDR1 is SQVTM and CDR2 is ANQGSEA in the germline V gene. There are 14 residues in the CDR3. The CDR3 DNA reads as TGCAGCGTTGTCGGGGGGTATAGCACAGATACGCAGTATTTT. Its protein is CSVVGGYSTDTQYF.

This clonotype was detected a few times. J is TRBJ2-1 and V is TRBV20-1; D remains unclear. Trimming removed 3 bases from V and 0 bases from J, with 6 bases in between. This CDR3 comprises 13 residues. In germline, CDR1 is DFQATT, CDR2 SNEGSKA (reference sequence). The CDR3 sequence: CSARRSSYNEQFF. The DNA for the CDR3 is TGCAGTGCTAGGCGGAGCTCCTACAATGAGCAGTTCTTC.

This chain links TRBV18 with TRBJ2-6; 7 positions match TRBD2. The CDR3 is 18 amino acids. V lost 5 bases to trimming and J lost 0 bases; unmatched junction nucleotides: 10. Germline CDR1 reads KGHSH; CDR2 reads LQKENI. The chain's CDR3 is CASSVRLAQSSGANVLTF. The DNA for the CDR3 is TGTGCCAGCTCAGTAAGACTAGCACAGAGCTCTGGGGCCAACGTCCTGACTTTC.

The chain employs TRBV5-1 and TRBJ2-1; D might be TRBD1 (5 bases). Germline V lookup: CDR1 SGHRS, CDR2 YFSETQ. Trimming shortened V by 4 bases and J by 5 bases, and 19 bases separated the two germline ends. CDR3 length: 16 amino acids. CDR3 in DNA: TGCGCCAGCAGCCCTGGATTGTCCTTAGGGGACAATGAGCAGTTCTTC. This sequence encodes CASSPGLSLGDNEQFF.

V usage is TRBV18 and J usage is TRBJ2-7, with D perhaps matching TRBD1 (5 bases). Trimming cost V 2 bases and J 6 bases, with 11 bases left between them. This CDR3 is built from 13 residues. CDR1 and CDR2 from the germline V gene are KGHSH and LQKENI. CDR3 nucleotides: TGTGCCAGCTCACCAACTACAGGAACCGAGCAGTACTTC. Translated: CASSPTTGTEQYF.

The chain combines TRBV12-3 or TRBV12-4 with TRBJ1-2; tentatively, D is TRBD1 (5 bases). The CDR3 runs to 15 residues. Trimming took 3 bases from V and 5 from J, leaving 16 bases between them. The CDR3: CASSFRDGGFYGYTF. CDR3 nucleotide sequence: TGTGCCAGCAGTTTCCGGGACGGGGGGTTTTATGGCTACACCTTC.